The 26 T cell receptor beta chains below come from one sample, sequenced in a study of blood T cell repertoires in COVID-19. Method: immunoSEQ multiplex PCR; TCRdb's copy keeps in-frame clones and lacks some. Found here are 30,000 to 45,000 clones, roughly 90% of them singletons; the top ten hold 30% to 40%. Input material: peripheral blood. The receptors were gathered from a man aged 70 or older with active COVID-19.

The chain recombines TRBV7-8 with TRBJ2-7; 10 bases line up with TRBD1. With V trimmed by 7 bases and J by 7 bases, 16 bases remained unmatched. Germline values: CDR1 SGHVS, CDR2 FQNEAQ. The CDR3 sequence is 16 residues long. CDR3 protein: CASTNPGTGAMGEQYF. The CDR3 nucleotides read TGTGCCAGCACCAATCCCGGGACAGGGGCAATGGGGGAGCAGTACTTC.

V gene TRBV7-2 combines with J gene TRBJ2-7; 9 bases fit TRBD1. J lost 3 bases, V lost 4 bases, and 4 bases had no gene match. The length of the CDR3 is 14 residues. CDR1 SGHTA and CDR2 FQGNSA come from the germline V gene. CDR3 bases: TGTGCCAGCAGCTACCCGGGACAGGGCTACGAGCAGTACTTC. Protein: CASSYPGQGYEQYF.

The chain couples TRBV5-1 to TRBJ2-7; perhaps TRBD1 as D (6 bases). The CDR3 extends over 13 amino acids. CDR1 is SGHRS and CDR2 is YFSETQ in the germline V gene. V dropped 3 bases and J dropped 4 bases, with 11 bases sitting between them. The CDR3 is CASSWNRDYEQYF. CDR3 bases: TGCGCCAGCAGCTGGAACAGGGATTACGAGCAGTACTTC. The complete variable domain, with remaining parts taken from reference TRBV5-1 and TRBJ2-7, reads KAGVTQTPRYLIKTRGQQVTLSCSPISGHRSVSWYQQTPGQGLQFLFEYFSETQRNKGNFPGRFSGRQFSNSRSEMNVSTLELGDSALYLCASSWNRDYEQYFGPGTRLTVT.

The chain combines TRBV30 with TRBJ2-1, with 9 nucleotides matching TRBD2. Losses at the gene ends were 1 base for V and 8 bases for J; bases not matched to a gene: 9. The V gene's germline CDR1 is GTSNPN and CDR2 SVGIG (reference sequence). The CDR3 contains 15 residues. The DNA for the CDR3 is TGTGCCTGGAGTGCGGAGGCGGGGGGGCTGGATGAGCAGTTCTTC. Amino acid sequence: CAWSAEAGGLDEQFF.

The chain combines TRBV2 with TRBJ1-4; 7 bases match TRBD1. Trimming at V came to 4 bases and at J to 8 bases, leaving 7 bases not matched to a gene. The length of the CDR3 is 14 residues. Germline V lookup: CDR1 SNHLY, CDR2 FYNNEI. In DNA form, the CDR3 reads TGTGCCAGCAGTGCAGACAGGGTTACGGAAAAACTGTTTTTT. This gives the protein CASSADRVTEKLFF.

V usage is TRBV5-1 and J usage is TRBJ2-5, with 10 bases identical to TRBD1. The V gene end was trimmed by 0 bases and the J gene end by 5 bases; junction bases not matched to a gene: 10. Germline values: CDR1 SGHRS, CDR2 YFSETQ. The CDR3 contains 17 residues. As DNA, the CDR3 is TGCGCCAGCAGCTTGGGCCTCGGGACAGGGGAGCTTGAGACCCAGTACTTC. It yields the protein CASSLGLGTGELETQYF. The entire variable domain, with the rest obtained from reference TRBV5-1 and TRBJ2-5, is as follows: KAGVTQTPRYLIKTRGQQVTLSCSPISGHRSVSWYQQTPGQGLQFLFEYFSETQRNKGNFPGRFSGRQFSNSRSEMNVSTLELGDSALYLCASSLGLGTGELETQYFGPGTRLLVL.

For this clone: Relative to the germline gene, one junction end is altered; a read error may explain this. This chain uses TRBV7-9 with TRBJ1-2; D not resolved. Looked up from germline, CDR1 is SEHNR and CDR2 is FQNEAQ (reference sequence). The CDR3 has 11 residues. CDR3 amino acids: CASSNTQAVHF. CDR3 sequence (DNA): TGTGCCAGCAGCAATACGCAGGCAGTCCACTTC.

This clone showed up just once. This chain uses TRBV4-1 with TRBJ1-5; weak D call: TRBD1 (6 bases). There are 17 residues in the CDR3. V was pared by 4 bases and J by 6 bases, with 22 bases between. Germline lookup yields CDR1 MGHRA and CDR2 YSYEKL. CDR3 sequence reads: CASSPSLPRGMSQPQHF. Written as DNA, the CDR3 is TGCGCCAGCAGCCCTTCCTTGCCCAGGGGAATGAGTCAGCCCCAGCATTTT.

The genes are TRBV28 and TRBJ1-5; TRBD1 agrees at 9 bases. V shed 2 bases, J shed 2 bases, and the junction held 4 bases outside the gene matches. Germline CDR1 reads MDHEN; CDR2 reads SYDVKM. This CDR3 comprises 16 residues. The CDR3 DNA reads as TGTGCCAGCAGTTTACTAGGACAGGGGCGCAATCAGCCCCAGCATTTT. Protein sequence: CASSLLGQGRNQPQHF.

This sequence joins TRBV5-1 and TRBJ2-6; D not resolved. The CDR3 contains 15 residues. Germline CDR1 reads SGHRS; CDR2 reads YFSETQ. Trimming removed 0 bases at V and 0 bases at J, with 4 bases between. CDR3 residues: CASSLVASGANVLTF. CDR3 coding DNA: TGCGCCAGCAGCTTGGTGGCCTCTGGGGCCAACGTCCTGACTTTC.

The CDR3 loop is CASSSVGQATGYTF. In nucleotides, the CDR3 is TGCGCCAGCAGTTCCGTGGGACAGGCTACTGGCTACACCTTC. This chain connects TRBV23-1 to TRBJ1-2, with 8 bases fitting TRBD1. TRBV23-1 belongs to the ORF category, with a function that is uncertain. Trimming took 5 bases from V and 7 from J; bases not matched to a gene: 9. This CDR3 is 14 amino acids long.

The CDR3 DNA reads as TGCAGCGCCAGCCGAGGAAACACCGGGGAGCTGTTTTTT. Translation: CSASRGNTGELFF. The J gene is TRBJ2-2, the V gene TRBV29-1; no clear D. V was pared by 7 bases and J by 2 bases, with 11 bases between. This CDR3 region has 13 residues. Germline V gives CDR1 SQVTM, CDR2 ANQGSEA.

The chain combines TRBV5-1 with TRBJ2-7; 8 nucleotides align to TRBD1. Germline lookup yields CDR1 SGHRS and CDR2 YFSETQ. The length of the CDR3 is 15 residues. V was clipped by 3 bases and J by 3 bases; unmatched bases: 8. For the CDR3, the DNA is TGCGCCAGCAGCTCGGGGTGGACAGGGATCTACGAGCAGTACTTC. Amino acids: CASSSGWTGIYEQYF.

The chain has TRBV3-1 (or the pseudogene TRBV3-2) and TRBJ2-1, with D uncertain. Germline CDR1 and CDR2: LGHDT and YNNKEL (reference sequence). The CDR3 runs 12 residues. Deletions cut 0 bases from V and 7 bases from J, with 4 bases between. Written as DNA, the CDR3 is TGTGCCAGCAGCCAAGACGCGAATGAGCAGTTCTTC. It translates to CASSQDANEQFF.

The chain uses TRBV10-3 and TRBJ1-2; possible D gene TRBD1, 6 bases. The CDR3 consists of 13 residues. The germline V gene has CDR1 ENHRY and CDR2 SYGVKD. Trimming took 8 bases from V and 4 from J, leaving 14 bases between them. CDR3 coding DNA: TGTGCCATCGCTAAAGGGGGTTTCTATGGCTACACCTTC. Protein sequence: CAIAKGGFYGYTF.

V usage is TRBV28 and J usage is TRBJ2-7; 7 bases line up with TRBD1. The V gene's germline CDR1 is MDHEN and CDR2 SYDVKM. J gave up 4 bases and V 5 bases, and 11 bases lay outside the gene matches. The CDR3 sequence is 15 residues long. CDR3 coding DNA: TGTGCCAGCAGTGCTACCGGGACAGCGATTTACGAGCAGTACTTC. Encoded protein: CASSATGTAIYEQYF.

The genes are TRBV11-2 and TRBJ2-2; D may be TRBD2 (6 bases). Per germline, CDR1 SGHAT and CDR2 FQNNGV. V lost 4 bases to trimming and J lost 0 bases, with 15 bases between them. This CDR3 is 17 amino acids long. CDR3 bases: TGTGCCAGCAGCTCCCGGGGAGGCCTGTCGAACACCGGGGAGCTGTTTTTT. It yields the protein CASSSRGGLSNTGELFF.

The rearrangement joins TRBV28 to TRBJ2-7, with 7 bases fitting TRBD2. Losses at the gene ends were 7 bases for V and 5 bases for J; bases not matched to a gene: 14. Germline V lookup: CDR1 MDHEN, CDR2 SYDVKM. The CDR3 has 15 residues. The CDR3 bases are TGTGCCAGCACGTCTGGTGGGAGGGTGGTGGACGAGCAGTACTTC. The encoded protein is CASTSGGRVVDEQYF.

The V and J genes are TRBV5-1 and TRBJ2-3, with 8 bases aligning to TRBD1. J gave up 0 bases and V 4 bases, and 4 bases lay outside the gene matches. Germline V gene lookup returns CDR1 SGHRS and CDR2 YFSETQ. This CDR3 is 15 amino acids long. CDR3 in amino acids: CASSPWDRSTDTQYF. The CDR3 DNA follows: TGCGCCAGCAGCCCCTGGGACAGGAGCACAGATACGCAGTATTTT. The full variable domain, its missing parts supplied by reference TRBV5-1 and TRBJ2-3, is KAGVTQTPRYLIKTRGQQVTLSCSPISGHRSVSWYQQTPGQGLQFLFEYFSETQRNKGNFPGRFSGRQFSNSRSEMNVSTLELGDSALYLCASSPWDRSTDTQYFGPGTRLTVL.

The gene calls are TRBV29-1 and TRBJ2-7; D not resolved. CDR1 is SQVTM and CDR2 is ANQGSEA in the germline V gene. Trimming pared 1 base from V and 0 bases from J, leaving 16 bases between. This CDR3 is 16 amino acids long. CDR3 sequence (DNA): TGCAGCGTTGAAGTGGCGGTAATGACCAACTCCTACGAGCAGTACTTC. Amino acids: CSVEVAVMTNSYEQYF.

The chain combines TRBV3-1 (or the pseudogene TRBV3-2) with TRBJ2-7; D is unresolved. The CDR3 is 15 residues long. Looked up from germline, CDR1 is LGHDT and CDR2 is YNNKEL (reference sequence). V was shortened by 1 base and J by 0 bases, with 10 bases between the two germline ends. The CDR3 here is CASSQAIGSSYEQYF. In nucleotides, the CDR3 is TGTGCCAGCAGCCAAGCGATCGGGTCCTCCTACGAGCAGTACTTC.

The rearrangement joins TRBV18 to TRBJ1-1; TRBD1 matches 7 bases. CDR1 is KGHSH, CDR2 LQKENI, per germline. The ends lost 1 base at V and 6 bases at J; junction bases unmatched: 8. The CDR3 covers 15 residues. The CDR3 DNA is TGTGCCAGCTCACCACTTGAGGGGGCGATGGCTGAAGCTTTCTTT. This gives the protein CASSPLEGAMAEAFF.

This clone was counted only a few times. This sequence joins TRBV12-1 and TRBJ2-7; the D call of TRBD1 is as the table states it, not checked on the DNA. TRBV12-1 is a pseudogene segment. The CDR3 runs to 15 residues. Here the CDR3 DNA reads TGTGCCAGCAGCTTTGTGGACAGGGGAGACTACGAGCAGTACTTC. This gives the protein CASSFVDRGDYEQYF.

The chain's CDR3 is CASSKRLEGSSYNEQFF. The CDR3 nucleotides are TGCGCCAGCAGCAAGAGACTAGAGGGTAGCTCCTACAATGAGCAGTTCTTC. The rearrangement joins TRBV5-1 to TRBJ2-1; possible D gene TRBD2, 6 bases. The CDR3 spans 17 residues. The V gene's germline CDR1 is SGHRS and CDR2 YFSETQ. Trimming left V 4 bases short and J 0 bases short, with 17 bases between.

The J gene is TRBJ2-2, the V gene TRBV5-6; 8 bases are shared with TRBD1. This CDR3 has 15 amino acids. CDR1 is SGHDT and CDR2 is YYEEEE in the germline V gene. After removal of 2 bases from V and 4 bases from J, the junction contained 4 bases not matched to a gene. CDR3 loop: CASSLGQGSTGELFF. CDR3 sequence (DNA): TGTGCCAGCAGCTTAGGACAGGGAAGCACCGGGGAGCTGTTTTTT.

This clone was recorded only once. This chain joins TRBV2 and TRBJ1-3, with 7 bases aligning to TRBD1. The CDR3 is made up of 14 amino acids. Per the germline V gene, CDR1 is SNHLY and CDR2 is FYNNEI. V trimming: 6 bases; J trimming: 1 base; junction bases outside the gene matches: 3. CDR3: CASRTQGSGNTIYF. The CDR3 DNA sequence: TGTGCCAGCAGAACACAGGGGTCTGGAAACACCATATATTTT.